These T cell receptor beta chains were read from a single sample in a study of T cells after somatic rescue of genetic block. Libraries were prepared by immunoSEQ multiplex PCR; TCRdb keeps only in-frame clonotypes and omits some of them. The top ten hold under 4% of the sample, which has 65,000 to 70,000 clones, about 92% seen once. Sequencing input: peripheral blood mononuclear cells (PBMCs). The receptor source for this set is a man between 35 and 55 years old. Both conserved end residues are part of each CDR3. A D gene is named only where the DNA matches it firmly. Clone size is stated in some rows and not others, as once, few, many or a class when expanded.

j_call v_call clone_size d_call cdr3_aa cdr3_nt
TRBJ1-6 TRBV5-1 NA NA CASSLGSGSSSYNSPLHF TGCGCCAGCAGCTTGGGGAGCGGCAGTAGCTCCTATAATTCACCCCTCCACTTT
TRBJ2-2 TRBV28 NA NA CASSLGARTANTGELFF TGTGCCAGCAGTTTGGGGGCGAGGACCGCGAACACCGGGGAGCTGTTTTTT
TRBJ1-2 TRBV5-1 NA TRBD1 CASSLVGTENYGYTF TGCGCCAGCAGCTTGGTCGGGACAGAGAACTATGGCTACACCTTC
TRBJ2-2 TRBV5-8 NA NA CASSLVGANTGELFF TGTGCCAGCAGCTTGGTTGGGGCGAACACCGGGGAGCTGTTTTTT
TRBJ1-6 TRBV6-6 NA TRBD1 CASSYSATGNNSPLHF TGTGCCAGCAGTTACTCCGCGACAGGGAATAATTCACCCCTCCACTTT
TRBJ2-5 TRBV28 once NA CASRLSGLGETQYF TGTGCCAGCCGCCTTAGCGGCCTAGGGGAGACCCAGTACTTC
TRBJ1-1 TRBV16 NA NA CASSQYKGNTEAFF TGTGCCAGCAGCCAATATAAGGGTAACACTGAAGCTTTCTTT
TRBJ2-1 TRBV6-5 NA NA CASSTPSGWGNEQFF TGTGCCAGCAGTACCCCCTCCGGGTGGGGCAATGAGCAGTTCTTC
TRBJ2-2 TRBV4-1 NA NA CASSSVPGGSNTGELFF TGCGCCAGCAGCTCCGTGCCAGGAGGCTCCAACACCGGGGAGCTGTTTTTT
TRBJ2-7 TRBV18 once TRBD2 CASSPASGRYEQYF TGTGCCAGCTCACCAGCTAGCGGGCGATACGAGCAGTACTTC
TRBJ1-1 TRBV5-1 NA NA CASSFLVGRMNTEAFF TGCGCCAGCAGCTTTCTCGTAGGGCGGATGAACACTGAAGCTTTCTTT
TRBJ1-1 TRBV6-5 NA NA CASRPGIANTEAFF TGTGCCAGCAGGCCGGGGATTGCGAACACTGAAGCTTTCTTT
TRBJ2-7 TRBV6-5 NA NA CASRTNRGTSEQYF TGTGCCAGCAGAACCAACCGGGGCACTAGCGAGCAGTACTTC
TRBJ2-2 TRBV2 NA NA CASKKLENTGELFF TGTGCCAGCAAGAAACTGGAAAACACCGGGGAGCTGTTTTTT
TRBJ2-3 TRBV1 once NA CTSSQGLAISTDTQYF TGCACCAGCAGCCAAGGACTAGCTATTAGCACAGATACGCAGTATTTT
TRBJ2-6 TRBV19 NA NA CASSAVRANVLTF TGTGCCAGTAGTGCAGTCAGGGCCAACGTCCTGACTTTC
TRBJ2-7 TRBV15 NA TRBD1 CATSPGQGKAEQYF TGTGCCACCAGCCCGGGACAGGGCAAGGCCGAGCAGTACTTC
TRBJ2-7 TRBV6-6 NA TRBD1 CASSQGTGWSYEQYF TGTGCCAGCAGTCAGGGGACAGGTTGGTCCTACGAGCAGTACTTC
TRBJ2-7 TRBV2 NA NA CASRMGQGYGEQYF TGTGCCAGCAGGATGGGGCAGGGGTATGGCGAGCAGTACTTC
TRBJ2-5 TRBV10-3 NA NA CAISEVGKEGETQYF TGTGCCATCAGTGAGGTTGGGAAGGAGGGGGAGACCCAGTACTTC
TRBJ1-5 TRBV9 once NA CASGPEIPRLLQPQHF TGTGCCAGCGGACCTGAGATTCCCCGGCTGCTTCAGCCCCAGCATTTT
TRBJ2-2 TRBV11-2 NA TRBD1 CASSLVVRGLGELFF TGTGCCAGCAGCTTAGTTGTCAGGGGGCTCGGGGAGCTGTTTTTT
TRBJ2-5 TRBV7-2 NA NA CASSLAFGIQETQYF TGTGCCAGCAGCTTAGCGTTCGGAATCCAAGAGACCCAGTACTTC
TRBJ2-7 TRBV30 NA TRBD2 CAQDRGSGGRTYEQYF TGTGCCCAGGACCGGGGTAGCGGGGGTCGTACCTACGAGCAGTACTTC
TRBJ1-1 TRBV11-2 NA NA CASSSTGRLNTEAFF TGTGCCAGCAGCTCCACTGGGCGACTGAACACTGAAGCTTTCTTT
TRBJ1-2 TRBV11-2 NA TRBD1 CASSRNRGHGYGYTF TGTGCCAGCAGCCGCAACAGGGGGCACGGCTATGGCTACACCTTC
TRBJ2-3 TRBV25-1 NA NA CASSGASKGTDTQYF TGTGCCAGCAGTGGGGCTAGTAAGGGCACAGATACGCAGTATTTT
TRBJ1-3 TRBV11-3 NA NA CASSSRSGNTIYF TGTGCCAGCAGCTCAAGGTCTGGAAACACCATATATTTT
TRBJ2-1 TRBV6-6 NA TRBD2 CASSYRGGAYNEQFF TGTGCCAGCAGTTACCGGGGAGGGGCCTACAATGAGCAGTTCTTC
TRBJ2-3 TRBV2 NA NA CATKRDWGTDTQYF TGTGCCACCAAAAGAGATTGGGGCACAGATACGCAGTATTTT
TRBJ1-4 TRBV6-1 NA NA CASIPGARQEKLFF TGTGCCAGCATCCCAGGGGCTCGTCAGGAAAAACTGTTTTTT
TRBJ2-5 TRBV7-6 NA NA CASSLERGHGETQYF TGTGCCAGCAGCTTAGAACGTGGGCATGGGGAGACCCAGTACTTC
TRBJ2-2 TRBV11-3 NA TRBD2 CASSPRGATGELFF TGTGCCAGCAGCCCGCGGGGGGCCACCGGGGAGCTGTTTTTT
TRBJ2-2 TRBV7-6 NA NA CASSPTPGSNTGELFF TGTGCCAGCAGCCCCACTCCGGGGTCGAACACCGGGGAGCTGTTTTTT
TRBJ2-5 TRBV18 NA NA CASSPAAGQETQYF TGTGCCAGCTCACCTGCGGCGGGGCAAGAGACCCAGTACTTC
TRBJ2-7 TRBV5-1 NA NA CASSGDGSYEQYF TGCGCCAGCAGCGGCGACGGTTCCTACGAGCAGTACTTC
TRBJ2-3 TRBV5-5 NA NA CASSLGRADTQYF TGTGCCAGCAGCTTGGGCAGGGCAGATACGCAGTATTTT
TRBJ2-5 TRBV7-6 NA NA CASSLPFLKAETQYF TGTGCCAGCAGCTTACCATTCCTGAAGGCAGAGACCCAGTACTTC
TRBJ2-7 TRBV11-2 NA NA CASSEGPAYEQYF TGTGCCAGCAGCGAAGGACCCGCGTACGAGCAGTACTTC
TRBJ2-7 TRBV10-3 NA NA CAISQNAEQYF TGTGCCATCAGTCAGAATGCCGAGCAGTACTTC
TRBJ2-7 TRBV7-2 NA TRBD2 CASSPYTGTSGEQYF TGTGCCAGCAGCCCCTATACCGGGACTAGCGGCGAGCAGTACTTC
TRBJ2-3 TRBV9 NA NA CASSSSGTPATDTQYF TGTGCCAGCAGCTCATCAGGGACACCCGCCACAGATACGCAGTATTTT
TRBJ2-5 TRBV5-4 NA TRBD2 CASSPRVTRGYQETQYF TGTGCCAGCAGCCCGCGGGTAACGCGGGGGTACCAAGAGACCCAGTACTTC
TRBJ2-3 TRBV9 NA NA CASSVRGAADTQYF TGTGCCAGCAGCGTACGCGGGGCGGCAGATACGCAGTATTTT
TRBJ2-2 TRBV5-3 NA TRBD2 CARSLEWTSGRLGTGELFF TGTGCCAGAAGCTTGGAGTGGACTAGTGGACGCTTAGGCACCGGGGAGCTGTTTTTT
TRBJ2-6 TRBV28 NA TRBD1 CASSLPGTASWANVLTF TGTGCCAGCAGTTTACCCGGGACAGCCTCCTGGGCCAACGTCCTGACTTTC
TRBJ1-4 TRBV7-9 NA TRBD1 CASSFGQGYEKLFF TGTGCCAGCAGCTTTGGACAGGGGTATGAAAAACTGTTTTTT
TRBJ2-2 TRBV7-2 NA NA CASSLSGLTGELFF TGTGCCAGCAGTCTTAGCGGTCTAACCGGGGAGCTGTTTTTT
TRBJ1-4 TRBV7-8 NA TRBD1 CASSSPGTGNEKLFF TGTGCCAGCAGCTCCCCCGGGACAGGGAATGAAAAACTGTTTTTT
TRBJ2-2 TRBV5-6 NA NA CASSLVGLAAGELFF TGTGCCAGCAGCTTGGTAGGCCTAGCAGCCGGGGAGCTGTTTTTT
TRBJ1-1 TRBV28 NA TRBD1 CASSLLPGTGNAEAFF TGTGCCAGCAGTTTATTACCAGGGACAGGGAACGCTGAAGCTTTCTTT
TRBJ2-1 TRBV9 NA TRBD2 CASSNRLAGGYNEQFF TGTGCCAGCAGTAATAGACTAGCGGGAGGTTACAATGAGCAGTTCTTC
TRBJ2-3 TRBV9 NA NA CASSVRLVTDTQYF TGTGCCAGCAGCGTCAGACTAGTCACAGATACGCAGTATTTT
TRBJ1-5 TRBV12-5 few NA CASGQDSKPQHF TGTGCTAGTGGGCAGGACAGCAAGCCCCAGCATTTT
TRBJ2-2 TRBV9 NA TRBD2 CASSVGGSTGELFF TGTGCCAGCAGCGTAGGCGGGAGTACCGGGGAGCTGTTTTTT
TRBJ1-5 TRBV18 NA NA CASSPNSAIDQPQHF TGTGCCAGCTCACCAAATAGCGCCATCGATCAGCCCCAGCATTTT
TRBJ2-3 TRBV6-4 NA TRBD2 CASSETSGADTQYF TGTGCCAGCAGTGAGACTAGCGGGGCAGATACGCAGTATTTT
TRBJ2-7 TRBV11-3 NA NA CASSLGSGPYYEQYF TGTGCCAGCAGCTTAGGGAGTGGACCCTACTACGAGCAGTACTTC
TRBJ2-7 TRBV2 NA NA CASSDDTRYEQYF TGTGCCAGCAGTGACGACACCCGGTACGAGCAGTACTTC
TRBJ1-5 TRBV7-8 NA NA CASSTHQGPSQPQHF TGTGCCAGCAGCACGCACCAGGGGCCAAGTCAGCCCCAGCATTTT